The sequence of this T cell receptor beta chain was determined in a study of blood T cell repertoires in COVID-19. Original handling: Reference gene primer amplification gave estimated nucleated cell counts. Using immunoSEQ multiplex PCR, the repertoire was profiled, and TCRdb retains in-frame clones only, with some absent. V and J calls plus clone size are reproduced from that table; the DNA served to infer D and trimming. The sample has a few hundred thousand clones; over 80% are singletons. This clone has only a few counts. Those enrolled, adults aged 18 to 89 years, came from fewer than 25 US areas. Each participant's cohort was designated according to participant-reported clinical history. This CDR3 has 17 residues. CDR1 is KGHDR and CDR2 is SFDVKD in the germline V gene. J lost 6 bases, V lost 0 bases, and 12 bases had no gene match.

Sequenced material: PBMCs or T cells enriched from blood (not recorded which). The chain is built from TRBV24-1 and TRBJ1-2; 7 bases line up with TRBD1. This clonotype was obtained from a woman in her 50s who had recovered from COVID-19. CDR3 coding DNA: TGTGCCACCAGTGATTTGAAGGGGGCGCTGGGGCTCGATGGCTACACCTTC. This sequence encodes CATSDLKGALGLDGYTF.